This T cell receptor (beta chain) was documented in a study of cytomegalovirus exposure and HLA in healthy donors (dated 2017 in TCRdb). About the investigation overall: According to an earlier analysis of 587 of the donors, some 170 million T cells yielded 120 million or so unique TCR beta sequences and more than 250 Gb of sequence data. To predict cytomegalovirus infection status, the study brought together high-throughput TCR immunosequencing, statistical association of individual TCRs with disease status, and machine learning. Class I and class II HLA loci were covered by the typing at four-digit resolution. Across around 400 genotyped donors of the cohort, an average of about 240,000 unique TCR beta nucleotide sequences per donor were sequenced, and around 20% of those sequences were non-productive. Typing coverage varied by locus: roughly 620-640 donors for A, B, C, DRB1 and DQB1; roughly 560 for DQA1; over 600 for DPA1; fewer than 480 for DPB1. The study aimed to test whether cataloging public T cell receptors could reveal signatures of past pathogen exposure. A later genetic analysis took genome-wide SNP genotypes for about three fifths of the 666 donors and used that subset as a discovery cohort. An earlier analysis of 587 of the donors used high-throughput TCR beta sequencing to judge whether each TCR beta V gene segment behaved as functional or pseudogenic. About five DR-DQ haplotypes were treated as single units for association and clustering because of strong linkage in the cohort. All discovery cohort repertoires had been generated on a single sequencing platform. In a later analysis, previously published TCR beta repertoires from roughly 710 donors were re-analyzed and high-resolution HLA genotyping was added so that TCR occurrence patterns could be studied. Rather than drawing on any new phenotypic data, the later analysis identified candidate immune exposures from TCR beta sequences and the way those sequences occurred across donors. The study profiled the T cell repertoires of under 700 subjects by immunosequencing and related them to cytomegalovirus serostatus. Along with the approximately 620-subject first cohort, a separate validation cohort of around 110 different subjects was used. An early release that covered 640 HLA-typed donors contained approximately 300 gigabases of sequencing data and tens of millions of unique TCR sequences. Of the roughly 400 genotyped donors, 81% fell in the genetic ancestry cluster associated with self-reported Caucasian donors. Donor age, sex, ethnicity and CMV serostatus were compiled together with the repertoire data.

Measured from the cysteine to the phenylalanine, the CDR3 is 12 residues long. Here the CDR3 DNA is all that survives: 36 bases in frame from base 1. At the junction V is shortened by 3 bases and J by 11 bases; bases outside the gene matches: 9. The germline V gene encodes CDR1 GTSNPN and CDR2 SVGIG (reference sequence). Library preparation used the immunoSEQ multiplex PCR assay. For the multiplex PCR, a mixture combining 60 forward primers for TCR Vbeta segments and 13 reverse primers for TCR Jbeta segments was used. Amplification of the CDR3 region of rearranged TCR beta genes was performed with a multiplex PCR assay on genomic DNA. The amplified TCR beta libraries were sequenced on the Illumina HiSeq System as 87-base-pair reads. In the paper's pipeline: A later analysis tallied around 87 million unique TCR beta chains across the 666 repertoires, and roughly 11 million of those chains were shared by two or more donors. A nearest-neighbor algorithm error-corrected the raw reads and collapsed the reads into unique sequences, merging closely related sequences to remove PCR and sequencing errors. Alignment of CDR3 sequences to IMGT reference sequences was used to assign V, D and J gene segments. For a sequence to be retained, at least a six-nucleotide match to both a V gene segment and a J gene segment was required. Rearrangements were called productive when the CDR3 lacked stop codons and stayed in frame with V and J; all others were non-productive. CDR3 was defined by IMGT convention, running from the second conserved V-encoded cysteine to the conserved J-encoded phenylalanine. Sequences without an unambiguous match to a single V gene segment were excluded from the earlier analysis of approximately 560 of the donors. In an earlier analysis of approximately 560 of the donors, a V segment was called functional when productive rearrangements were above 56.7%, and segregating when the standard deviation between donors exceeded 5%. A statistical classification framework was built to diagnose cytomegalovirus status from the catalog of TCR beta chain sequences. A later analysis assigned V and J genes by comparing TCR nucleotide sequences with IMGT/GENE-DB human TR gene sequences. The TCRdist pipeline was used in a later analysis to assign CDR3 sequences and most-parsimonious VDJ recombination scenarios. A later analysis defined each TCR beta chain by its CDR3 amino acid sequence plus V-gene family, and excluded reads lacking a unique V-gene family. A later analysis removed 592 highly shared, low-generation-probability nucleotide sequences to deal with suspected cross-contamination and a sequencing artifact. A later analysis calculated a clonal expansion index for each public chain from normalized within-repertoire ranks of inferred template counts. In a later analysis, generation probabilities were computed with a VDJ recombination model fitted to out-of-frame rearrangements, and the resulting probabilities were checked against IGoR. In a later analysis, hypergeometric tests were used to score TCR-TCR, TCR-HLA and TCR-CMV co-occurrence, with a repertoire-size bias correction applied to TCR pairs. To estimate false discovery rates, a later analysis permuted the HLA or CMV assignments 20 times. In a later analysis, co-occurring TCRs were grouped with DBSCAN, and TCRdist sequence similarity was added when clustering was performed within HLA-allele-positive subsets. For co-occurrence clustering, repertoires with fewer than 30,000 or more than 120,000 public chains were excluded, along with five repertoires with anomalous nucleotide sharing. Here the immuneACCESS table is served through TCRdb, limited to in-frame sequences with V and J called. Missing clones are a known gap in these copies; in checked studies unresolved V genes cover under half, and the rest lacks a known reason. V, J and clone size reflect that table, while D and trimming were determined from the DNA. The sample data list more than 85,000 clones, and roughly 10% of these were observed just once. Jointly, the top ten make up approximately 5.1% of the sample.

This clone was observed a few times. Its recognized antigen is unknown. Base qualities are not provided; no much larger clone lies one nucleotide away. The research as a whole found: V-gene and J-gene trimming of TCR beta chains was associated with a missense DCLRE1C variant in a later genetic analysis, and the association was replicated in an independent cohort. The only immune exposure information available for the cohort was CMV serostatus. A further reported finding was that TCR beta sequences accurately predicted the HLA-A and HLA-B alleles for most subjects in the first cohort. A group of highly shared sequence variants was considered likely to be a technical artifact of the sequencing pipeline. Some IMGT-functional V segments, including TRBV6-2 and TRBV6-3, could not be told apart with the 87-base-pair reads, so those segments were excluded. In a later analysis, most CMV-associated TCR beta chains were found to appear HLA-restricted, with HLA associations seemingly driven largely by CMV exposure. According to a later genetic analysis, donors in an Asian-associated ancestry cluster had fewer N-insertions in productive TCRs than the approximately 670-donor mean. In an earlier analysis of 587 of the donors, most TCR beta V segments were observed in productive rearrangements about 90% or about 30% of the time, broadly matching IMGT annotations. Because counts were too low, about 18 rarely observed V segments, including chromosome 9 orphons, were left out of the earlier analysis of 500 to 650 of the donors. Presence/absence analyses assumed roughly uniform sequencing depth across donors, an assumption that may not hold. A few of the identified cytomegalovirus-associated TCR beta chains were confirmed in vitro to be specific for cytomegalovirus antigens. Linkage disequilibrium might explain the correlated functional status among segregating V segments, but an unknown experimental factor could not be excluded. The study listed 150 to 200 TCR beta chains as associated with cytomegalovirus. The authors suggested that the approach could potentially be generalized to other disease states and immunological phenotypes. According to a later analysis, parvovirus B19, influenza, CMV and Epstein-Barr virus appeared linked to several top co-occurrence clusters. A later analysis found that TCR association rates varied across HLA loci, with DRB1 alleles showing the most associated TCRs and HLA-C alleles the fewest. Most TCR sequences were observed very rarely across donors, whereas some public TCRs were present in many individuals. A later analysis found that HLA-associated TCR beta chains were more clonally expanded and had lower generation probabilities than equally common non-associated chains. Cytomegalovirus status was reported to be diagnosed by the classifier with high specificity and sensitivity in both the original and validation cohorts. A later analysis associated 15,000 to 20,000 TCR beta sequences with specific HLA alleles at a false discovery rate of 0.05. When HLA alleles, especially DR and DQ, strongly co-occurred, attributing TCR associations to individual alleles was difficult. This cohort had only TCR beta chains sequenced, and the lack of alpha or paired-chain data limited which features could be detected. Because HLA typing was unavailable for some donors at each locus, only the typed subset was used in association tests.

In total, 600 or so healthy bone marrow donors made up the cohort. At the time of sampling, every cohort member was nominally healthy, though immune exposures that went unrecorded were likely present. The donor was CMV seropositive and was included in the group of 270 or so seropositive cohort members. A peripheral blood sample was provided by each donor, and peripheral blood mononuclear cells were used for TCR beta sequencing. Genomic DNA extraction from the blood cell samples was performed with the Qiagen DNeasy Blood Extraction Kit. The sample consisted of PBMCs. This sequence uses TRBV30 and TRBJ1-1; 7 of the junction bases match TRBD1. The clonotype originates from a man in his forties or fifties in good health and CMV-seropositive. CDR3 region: CAWRAQTGKAFF. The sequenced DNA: TGTGCCTGGAGGGCACAGACAGGGAAGGCTTTCTTT. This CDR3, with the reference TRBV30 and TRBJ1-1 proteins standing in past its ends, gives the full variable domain SQTIHQWPATLVQPVGSPLSLECTVEGTSNPNLYWYRQAAGRGLQLLFYSVGIGQISSEVPQNLSASRPQDRQFILSSKKLLLSDSGFYLCAWRAQTGKAFFGQGTRLTVV.